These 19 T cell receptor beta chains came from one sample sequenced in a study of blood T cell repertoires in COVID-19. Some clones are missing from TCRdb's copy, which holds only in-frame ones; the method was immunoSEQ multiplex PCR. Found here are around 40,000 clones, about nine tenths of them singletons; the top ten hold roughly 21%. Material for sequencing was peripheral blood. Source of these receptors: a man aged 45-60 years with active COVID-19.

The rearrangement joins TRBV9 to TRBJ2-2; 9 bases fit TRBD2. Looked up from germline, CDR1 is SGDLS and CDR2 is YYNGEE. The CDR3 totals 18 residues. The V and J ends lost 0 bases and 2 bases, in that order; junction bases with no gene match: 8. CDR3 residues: CASSVEVRLAGNTGELFF. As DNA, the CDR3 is TGTGCCAGCAGCGTAGAAGTCCGGCTAGCGGGAAACACCGGGGAGCTGTTTTTT.

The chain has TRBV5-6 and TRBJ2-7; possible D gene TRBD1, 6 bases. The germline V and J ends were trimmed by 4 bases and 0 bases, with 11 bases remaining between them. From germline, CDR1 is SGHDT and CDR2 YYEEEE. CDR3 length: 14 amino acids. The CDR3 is CASSTWTASYEQYF. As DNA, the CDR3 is TGTGCCAGCAGCACCTGGACAGCCTCCTACGAGCAGTACTTC.

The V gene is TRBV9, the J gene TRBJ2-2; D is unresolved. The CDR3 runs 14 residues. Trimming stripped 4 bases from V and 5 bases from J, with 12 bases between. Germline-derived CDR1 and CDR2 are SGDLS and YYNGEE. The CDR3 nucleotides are TGTGCCAGCAGCACCGTTACAGCTACCGGGGAGCTGTTTTTT. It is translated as CASSTVTATGELFF.

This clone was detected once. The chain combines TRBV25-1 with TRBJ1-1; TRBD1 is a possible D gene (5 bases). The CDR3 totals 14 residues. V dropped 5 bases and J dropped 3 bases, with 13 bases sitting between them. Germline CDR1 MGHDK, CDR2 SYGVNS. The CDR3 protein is CASSKRGGYTEAFF. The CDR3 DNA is TGTGCCAGCAGTAAGCGGGGGGGATACACTGAAGCTTTCTTT.

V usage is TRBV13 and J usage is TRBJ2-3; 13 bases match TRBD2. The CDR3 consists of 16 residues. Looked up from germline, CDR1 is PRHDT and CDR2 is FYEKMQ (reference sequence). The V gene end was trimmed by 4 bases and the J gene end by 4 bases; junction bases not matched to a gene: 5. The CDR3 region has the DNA TGTGCCAGCAGCTCCTGGACTAGCGGGAGTGCAGATACGCAGTATTTT. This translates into CASSSWTSGSADTQYF.

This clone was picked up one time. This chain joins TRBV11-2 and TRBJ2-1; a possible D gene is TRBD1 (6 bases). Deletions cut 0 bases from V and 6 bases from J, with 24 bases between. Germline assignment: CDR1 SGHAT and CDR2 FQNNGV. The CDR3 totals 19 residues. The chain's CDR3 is CASSLDQWGLGQGPNEQFF. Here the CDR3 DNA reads TGTGCCAGCAGCTTAGATCAGTGGGGTTTGGGGCAGGGGCCCAATGAGCAGTTCTTC.

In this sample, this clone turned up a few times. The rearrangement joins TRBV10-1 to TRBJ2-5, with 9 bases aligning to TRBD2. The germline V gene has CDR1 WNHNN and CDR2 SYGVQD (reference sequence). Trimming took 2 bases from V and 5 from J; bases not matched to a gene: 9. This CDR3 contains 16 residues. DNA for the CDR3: TGCGCCAGCAGTGAGAGCCCTAGCGGGATGGGGGAGACCCAGTACTTC. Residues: CASSESPSGMGETQYF.

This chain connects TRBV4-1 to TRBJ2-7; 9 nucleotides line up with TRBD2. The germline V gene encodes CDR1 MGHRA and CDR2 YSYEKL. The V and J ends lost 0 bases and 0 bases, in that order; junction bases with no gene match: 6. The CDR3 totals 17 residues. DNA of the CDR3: TGCGCCAGCAGCCAAGAAAGTCCAGCGGGAGGCTCCTACGAGCAGTACTTC. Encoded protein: CASSQESPAGGSYEQYF.

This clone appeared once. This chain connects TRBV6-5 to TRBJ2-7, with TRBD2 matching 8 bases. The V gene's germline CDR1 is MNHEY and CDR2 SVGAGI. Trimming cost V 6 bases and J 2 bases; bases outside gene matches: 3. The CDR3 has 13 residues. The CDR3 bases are TGTGCCAGCAGCCGGGGGGGTCCCTACGAGCAGTACTTC. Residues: CASSRGGPYEQYF.

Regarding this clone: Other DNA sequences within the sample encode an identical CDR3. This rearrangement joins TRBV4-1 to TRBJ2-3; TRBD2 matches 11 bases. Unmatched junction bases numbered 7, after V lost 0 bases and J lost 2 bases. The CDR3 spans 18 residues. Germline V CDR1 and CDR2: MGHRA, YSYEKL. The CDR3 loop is CASSQDGTSGSLTDTQYF. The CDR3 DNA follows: TGCGCCAGCAGCCAAGATGGGACTAGCGGAAGCCTCACAGATACGCAGTATTTT.

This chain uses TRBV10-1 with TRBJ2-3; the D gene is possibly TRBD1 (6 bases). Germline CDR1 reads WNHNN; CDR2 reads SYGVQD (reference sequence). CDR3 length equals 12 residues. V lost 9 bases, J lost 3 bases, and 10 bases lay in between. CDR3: CASRGGTDTQYF. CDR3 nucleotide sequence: TGCGCCAGTCGAGGGGGTACAGATACGCAGTATTTT.

CDR3 region: CASSPGQSSYEQYF. CDR3 in DNA: TGTGCCAGCAGTCCGGGACAAAGCTCCTACGAGCAGTACTTC. This chain links TRBV9 with TRBJ2-7, with D maybe TRBD1 (6 bases). CDR3 size: 14 residues. Trimming pared 5 bases from V and 0 bases from J, leaving 12 bases between. Germline CDR1 SGDLS, CDR2 YYNGEE.

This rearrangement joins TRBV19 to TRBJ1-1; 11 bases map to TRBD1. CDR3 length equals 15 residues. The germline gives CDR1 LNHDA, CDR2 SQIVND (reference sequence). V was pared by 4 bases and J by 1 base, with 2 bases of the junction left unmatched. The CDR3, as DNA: TGTGCCAGTAGTACAGGACAGGGGGCGAACACTGAAGCTTTCTTT. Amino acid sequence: CASSTGQGANTEAFF.

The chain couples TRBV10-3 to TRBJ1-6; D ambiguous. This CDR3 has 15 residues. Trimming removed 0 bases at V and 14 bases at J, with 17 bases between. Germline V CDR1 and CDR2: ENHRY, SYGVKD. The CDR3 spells CAISESQSAAHTLHF. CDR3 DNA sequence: TGTGCCATCAGTGAGTCGCAATCCGCCGCGCATACCCTCCACTTT.

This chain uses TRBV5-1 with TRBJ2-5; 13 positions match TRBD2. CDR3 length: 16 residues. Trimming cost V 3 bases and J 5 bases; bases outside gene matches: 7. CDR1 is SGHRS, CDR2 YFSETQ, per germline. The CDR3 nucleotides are TGCGCCAGCAGCTCTTTACTAGCGGGAGGGGACGAGACCCAGTACTTC. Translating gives CASSSLLAGGDETQYF. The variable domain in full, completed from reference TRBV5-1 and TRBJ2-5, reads KAGVTQTPRYLIKTRGQQVTLSCSPISGHRSVSWYQQTPGQGLQFLFEYFSETQRNKGNFPGRFSGRQFSNSRSEMNVSTLELGDSALYLCASSSLLAGGDETQYFGPGTRLLVL.

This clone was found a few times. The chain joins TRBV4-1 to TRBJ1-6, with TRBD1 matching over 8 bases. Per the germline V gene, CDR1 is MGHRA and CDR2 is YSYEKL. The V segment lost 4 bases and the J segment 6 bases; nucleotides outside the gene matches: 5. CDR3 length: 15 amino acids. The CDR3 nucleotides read TGCGCCAGCAGCCCAGGACAGGGCCGTAATTCACCCCTCCACTTT. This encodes CASSPGQGRNSPLHF.

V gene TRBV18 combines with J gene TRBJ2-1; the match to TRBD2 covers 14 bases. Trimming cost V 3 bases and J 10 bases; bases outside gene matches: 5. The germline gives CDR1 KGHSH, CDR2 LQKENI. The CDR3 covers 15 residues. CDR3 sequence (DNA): TGTGCCAGCTCACCCGGGACTAGCGGGAGAGTCGAGCAGTTCTTC. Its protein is CASSPGTSGRVEQFF.

CDR3 in amino acids: CASSLGSSQPQHF. CDR3 bases: TGTGCCAGCAGTTTGGGCAGCTCGCAGCCCCAGCATTTT. This rearrangement joins TRBV28 to TRBJ1-5; D remains unclear. The CDR3 sequence is 13 residues long. Germline V gives CDR1 MDHEN, CDR2 SYDVKM. Trimming left V 3 bases short and J 7 bases short, with 10 bases between.

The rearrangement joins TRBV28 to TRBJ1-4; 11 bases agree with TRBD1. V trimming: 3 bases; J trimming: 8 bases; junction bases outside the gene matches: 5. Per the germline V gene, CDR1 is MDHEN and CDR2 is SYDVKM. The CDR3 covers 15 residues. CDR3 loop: CASSFTGQGGEKLFF. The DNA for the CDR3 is TGTGCCAGCAGTTTTACGGGACAGGGGGGCGAAAAACTGTTTTTT. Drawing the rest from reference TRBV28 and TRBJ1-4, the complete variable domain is DVKVTQSSRYLVKRTGEKVFLECVQDMDHENMFWYRQDPGLGLRLIYFSYDVKMKEKGDIPEGYSVSREKKERFSLILESASTNQTSMYLCASSFTGQGGEKLFFGSGTQLSVL.